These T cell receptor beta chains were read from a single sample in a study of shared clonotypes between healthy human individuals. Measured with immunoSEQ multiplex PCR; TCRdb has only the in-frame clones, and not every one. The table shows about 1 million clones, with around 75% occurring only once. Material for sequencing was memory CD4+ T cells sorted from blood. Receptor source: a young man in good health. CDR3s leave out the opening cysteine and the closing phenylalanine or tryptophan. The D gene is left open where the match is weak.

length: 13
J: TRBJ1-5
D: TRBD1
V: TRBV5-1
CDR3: ATKGGTGGSQPQH

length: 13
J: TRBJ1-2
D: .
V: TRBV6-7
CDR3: ASSCQGWADYGYT

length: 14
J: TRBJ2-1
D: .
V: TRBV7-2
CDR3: ASSSDASPVGREQF

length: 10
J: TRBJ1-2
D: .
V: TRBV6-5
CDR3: ASMDYFVGYT

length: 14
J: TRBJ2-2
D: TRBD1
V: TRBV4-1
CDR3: ASSSEGQMNTGELF

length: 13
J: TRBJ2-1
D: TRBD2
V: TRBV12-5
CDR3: ASGQTSGSSNEQF

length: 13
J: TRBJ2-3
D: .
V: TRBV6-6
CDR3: ASSYGVLKVDTQY

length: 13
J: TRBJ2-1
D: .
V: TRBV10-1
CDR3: ASSESRGVVREQF

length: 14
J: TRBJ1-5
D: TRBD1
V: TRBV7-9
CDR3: ASSLADRGGNQPQH

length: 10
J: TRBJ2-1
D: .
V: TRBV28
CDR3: ASSYRSNEQF

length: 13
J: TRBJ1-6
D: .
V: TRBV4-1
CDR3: ASSQAGIYNSPLH

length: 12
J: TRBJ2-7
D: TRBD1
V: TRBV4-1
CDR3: ASSLGQGAYEQY

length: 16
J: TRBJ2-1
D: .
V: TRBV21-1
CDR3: ASSNTCRCLAGVDEQF

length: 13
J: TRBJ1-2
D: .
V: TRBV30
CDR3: AWSGDRPTLDGYT

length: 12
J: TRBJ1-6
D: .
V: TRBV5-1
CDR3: ASSLGWDNSPLH

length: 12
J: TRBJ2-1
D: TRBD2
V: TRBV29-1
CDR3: SVNTLAGRNEQF

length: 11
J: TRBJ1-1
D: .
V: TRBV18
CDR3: ASSPDMNTEAF

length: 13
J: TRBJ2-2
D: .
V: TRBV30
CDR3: ACKPGLQNTGELF

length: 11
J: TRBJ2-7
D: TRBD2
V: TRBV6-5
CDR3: ASSKAGGYEQY

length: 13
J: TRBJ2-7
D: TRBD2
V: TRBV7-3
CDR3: ASSRRGGQAVEQY

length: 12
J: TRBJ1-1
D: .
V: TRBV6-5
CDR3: ASSWGLGGTEAF

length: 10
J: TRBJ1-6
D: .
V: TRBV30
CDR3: AWSLQGSPLH

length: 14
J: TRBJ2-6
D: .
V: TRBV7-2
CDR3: ASSLPRGPGANVLT

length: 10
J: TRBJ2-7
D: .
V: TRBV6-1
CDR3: ASMGPSYEQY